This T cell receptor (beta chain) derives from a study of cytomegalovirus exposure and HLA in healthy donors. Germline V gene sequence: CDR1 SQVTM, CDR2 ANQGSEA. With 1 base clipped from V and 4 bases from J, the junction kept 3 bases outside the gene matches. This CDR3 region has 14 residues. The PCR was carried out with 60 Vbeta primers and 13 Jbeta primers. Data came from immunoSEQ multiplex PCR; TCRdb stores just in-frame clones and leaves some out. The sample lists about 170,000 clones; more than 70% were seen once. The receptor was isolated from a male donor in good health and CMV-seronegative. The rearrangement joins TRBV29-1 to TRBJ2-7, with 11 positions matching TRBD1. Sample: PBMCs. The CDR3 spells CSVEGGQGVYEQYF. The CDR3 coding sequence is TGCAGCGTTGAAGGGGGACAGGGGGTTTACGAGCAGTACTTC.